In its sample, the clone carrying this TCR beta chain was seen many times. Libraries for TCR beta were made by quantitative 5'-RACE with molecular barcodes. TCRdb processed the 5' RACE reads anew with MiXCR; each CDR3 protein has one entry. Of 200,000 to 300,000 distinct CDR3 sequences in the sample, under 30% were seen once. The data derive from a study of CD8 T cells in ankylosing spondylitis. Trimming pared 0 bases from V and 8 bases from J, leaving 9 bases between. Germline CDR1 and CDR2: SGDLS and YYNGEE. The CDR3 is made up of 14 amino acids. The rearrangement uses TRBV9 and TRBJ1-6, with D possibly matching TRBD1 (6 bases). This clonotype was sampled from a male donor with ankylosing spondylitis or in good health (not recorded which). Material for sequencing was blood, either unsorted or a sorted T cell fraction (not recorded which). CDR3 coding DNA: TGTGCCAGCAGCGTAGGGGGGCCCGATTCACCCCTCCACTTT. It encodes CASSVGGPDSPLHF.